The 29 T cell receptor beta chains below all came from one sample that was sequenced in a study of T cell responses to AZD1222 COVID-19 vaccine. TCRdb's table, derived via immunoSEQ multiplex PCR, lists solely in-frame clones and lacks some. The data contain 95,000 to 150,000 clones, around 90% of them singletons. The sequences come from peripheral blood, collected on day 0 of MenACWY control vaccination. These TCRs come from an adult in good health.

The V and J genes are TRBV7-9 and TRBJ2-2; D call uncertain. This CDR3 has 10 residues. Trimming shortened V by 10 bases and J by 8 bases, and 8 bases separated the two germline ends. CDR1 is SEHNR and CDR2 is FQNEAQ in the germline V gene (reference sequence). The CDR3, as DNA: TGTGCCACTCACATGGGGGAGCTGTTTTTT. Amino acid sequence: CATHMGELFF.

The chain carries TRBV18 and TRBJ2-1; unclear D gene. The germline V gene has CDR1 KGHSH and CDR2 LQKENI. This CDR3 contains 13 residues. V lost 0 bases and J lost 9, with 9 bases in between. CDR3 in amino acids: CASSPPSQIEQFF. The CDR3 region has the DNA TGTGCCAGCTCACCACCGAGCCAGATTGAGCAGTTCTTC.

This rearrangement joins TRBV6-5 to TRBJ1-1; D ambiguous. Between the trimmed V and J ends, which lost 8 bases and 3 bases, there was a span of 19 bases. This CDR3 is 15 amino acids long. Germline V lookup: CDR1 MNHEY, CDR2 SVGAGI. Written as DNA, the CDR3 is TGTGCCAGCGGGGAGGGAACCGTAGGGCACACTGAAGCTTTCTTT. Amino acids: CASGEGTVGHTEAFF.

This chain uses TRBV5-1 with TRBJ1-6; 8 bases are a match to TRBD1. This CDR3 is 19 amino acids long. Germline V gene sequence: CDR1 SGHRS, CDR2 YFSETQ. V gave up 4 bases and J gave up 0 bases; unmatched junction bases: 12. CDR3 bases: TGCGCCAGCAGCCCCGGACAGGGTTCCATCATCTCCTATAATTCACCCCTCCACTTT. This encodes CASSPGQGSIISYNSPLHF.

V gene TRBV5-5 combines with J gene TRBJ2-5; TRBD2 matches at 8 bases. Per the germline V gene, CDR1 is SGHKS and CDR2 is YYEKEE (reference sequence). The V segment lost 2 bases and the J segment 2 bases; nucleotides outside the gene matches: 2. The length of the CDR3 is 14 residues. The CDR3 is CASSLTSGQETQYF. In nucleotides, the CDR3 is TGTGCCAGCAGCTTAACTAGCGGACAAGAGACCCAGTACTTC.

This chain connects TRBV19 to TRBJ1-2; D possibly corresponds to TRBD1 (5 bases). Deletions cut 3 bases from V and 6 bases from J, with 23 bases between. This CDR3 contains 17 residues. Germline CDR1 and CDR2: LNHDA and SQIVND (reference sequence). The CDR3 loop is CASSILGGMGQTDGYTF. The CDR3 DNA is TGTGCCAGTAGTATCCTTGGGGGGATGGGGCAGACAGATGGCTACACCTTC.

The chain couples TRBV7-7 to TRBJ2-1; D is unclear. The V and J ends lost 1 base and 5 bases respectively, with 6 bases between them. The CDR3 is made up of 13 amino acids. CDR1 and CDR2 from the germline V gene are SSHAT and FNYEAQ (reference sequence). The CDR3: CASSLVGNNEQFF. The DNA for the CDR3 is TGTGCCAGCAGCTTAGTAGGGAACAATGAGCAGTTCTTC.

The chain uses TRBV6-1 and TRBJ1-5; 7 nucleotides line up with TRBD1. CDR1 and CDR2 from the germline V gene are MNHNS and SASEGT. V trimming: 3 bases; J trimming: 4 bases; junction bases outside the gene matches: 15. The CDR3 consists of 18 residues. This CDR3 is CASSDPDRGGRLNQPQHF. CDR3 in DNA: TGTGCCAGCAGTGATCCGGACAGAGGGGGCAGGTTGAATCAGCCCCAGCATTTT.

This sequence joins TRBV29-1 and TRBJ2-3, with 7 nucleotides matching TRBD2. Trimming cost V 0 bases and J 1 base; bases outside gene matches: 7. This CDR3 is built from 16 residues. Germline CDR1 reads SQVTM; CDR2 reads ANQGSEA. This CDR3 is CSVEDGQRGRTDTQYF. The DNA of the CDR3 is TGCAGCGTTGAAGATGGCCAGCGGGGTCGCACAGATACGCAGTATTTT.

The chain combines TRBV25-1 with TRBJ1-2, with no clear D. Germline-derived CDR1 and CDR2 are MGHDK and SYGVNS. The CDR3 consists of 13 residues. V was clipped by 4 bases and J by 4 bases, with 10 bases between them. Written as DNA, the CDR3 is TGTGCCAGCAGTGGAGGGATAGTCTATGGCTACACCTTC. It specifies CASSGGIVYGYTF.

J is TRBJ2-6 and V is TRBV28; D perhaps matches TRBD2 (6 bases). This CDR3 region has 16 residues. Trimming took 5 bases from V and 0 from J, leaving 11 bases between them. Germline loops: CDR1 MDHEN, CDR2 SYDVKM. For the CDR3, the DNA is TGTGCCAGCAGTAAAGCGGGTTTCTCTGGGGCCAACGTCCTGACTTTC. It specifies CASSKAGFSGANVLTF.

The chain uses TRBV4-1 and TRBJ2-1, with D unclear. Trimming pared 3 bases from V and 10 bases from J, leaving 13 bases between. The germline gives CDR1 MGHRA, CDR2 YSYEKL. This CDR3 is 13 amino acids long. The CDR3 reads CASSQLASGEQFF. The CDR3 DNA is TGCGCCAGCAGCCAGTTGGCCAGTGGGGAGCAGTTCTTC.

CDR3: CASSVGQGLDGYTF. DNA for the CDR3: TGTGCCAGCAGCGTAGGACAGGGGTTGGATGGCTACACCTTC. The rearrangement uses TRBV9 and TRBJ1-2; TRBD1 aligns across 8 bases. Losses at the gene ends were 0 bases for V and 6 bases for J; bases not matched to a gene: 4. In germline, CDR1 is SGDLS, CDR2 YYNGEE. The CDR3 consists of 14 residues.

The rearrangement uses TRBV7-2 and TRBJ2-2; no definite D call. The length of the CDR3 is 15 residues. The germline CDR1 and CDR2 sequences are SGHTA and FQGNSA. V was shortened by 2 bases and J by 3 bases, with 10 bases between the two germline ends. CDR3 in DNA: TGTGCCAGCAGCTTAATATACTCCTACACCGGGGAGCTGTTTTTT. Translation: CASSLIYSYTGELFF.

This chain links TRBV9 with TRBJ1-4; D call uncertain. V lost 0 bases and J 0 bases, leaving 12 bases between the germline ends. This CDR3 is built from 17 residues. From germline, CDR1 is SGDLS and CDR2 YYNGEE. The CDR3 bases are TGTGCCAGCAGCGTAGACCCTAGATTTACAACTAATGAAAAACTGTTTTTT. As protein: CASSVDPRFTTNEKLFF.

V and J are TRBV6-1 and TRBJ1-6; D is unresolved. CDR1 MNHNS and CDR2 SASEGT come from the germline V gene. This CDR3 region has 14 residues. The germline V and J ends were trimmed by 3 bases and 6 bases, with 9 bases remaining between them. CDR3 sequence: CASSDGRPNSPLHF. CDR3 DNA sequence: TGTGCCAGCAGTGATGGCAGGCCTAATTCACCCCTCCACTTT.

The genes are TRBV7-9 and TRBJ1-2; tentatively, D is TRBD1 (5 bases). The germline V gene has CDR1 SEHNR and CDR2 FQNEAQ (reference sequence). Trimming removed 1 base from V and 2 bases from J, with 8 bases in between. The CDR3 loop spans 14 amino acids. The CDR3: CASSLGSGNYGYTF. CDR3 sequence (DNA): TGTGCCAGCAGCTTAGGGTCAGGGAACTATGGCTACACCTTC.

V gene TRBV2 combines with J gene TRBJ1-4; no firm D call. V was shortened by 6 bases and J by 5 bases, with 16 bases between the two germline ends. CDR3 length equals 15 residues. Germline V gives CDR1 SNHLY, CDR2 FYNNEI. For the CDR3, the DNA is TGTGCCAGCAGGGGCCTAGGACCGACGAATGAAAAACTGTTTTTT. Amino acid sequence: CASRGLGPTNEKLFF.

The chain is built from TRBV7-8 and TRBJ2-1; D is perhaps TRBD2 (5 bases). Looked up from germline, CDR1 is SGHVS and CDR2 is FQNEAQ. V was clipped by 5 bases and J by 5 bases, with 19 bases between them. This CDR3 comprises 16 residues. CDR3 nucleotides: TGTGCCAGCAGCGGGCAGAGGTGGACTCGAGACAATGAGCAGTTCTTC. This gives the protein CASSGQRWTRDNEQFF.

This chain joins TRBV2 and TRBJ1-6, with D unresolved. V lost 6 bases and J lost 5, with 14 bases in between. CDR1 is SNHLY, CDR2 FYNNEI, per germline. CDR3 length: 15 amino acids. The CDR3, as DNA: TGTGCCAGCAGGGCACAGAGAGATGATAATTCACCCCTCCACTTT. This codes for CASRAQRDDNSPLHF. Filled out from reference TRBV2 and TRBJ1-6, the complete variable domain reads EPEVTQTPSHQVTQMGQEVILRCVPISNHLYFYWYRQILGQKVEFLVSFYNNEISEKSEIFDDQFSVERPDGSNFTLKIRSTKLEDSAMYFCASRAQRDDNSPLHFGNGTRLTVT.

The chain recombines TRBV19 with TRBJ2-2; maybe TRBD2 (5 bases). Looked up from germline, CDR1 is LNHDA and CDR2 is SQIVND (reference sequence). The CDR3 loop spans 15 amino acids. Trimming removed 5 bases from V and 2 bases from J, with 12 bases in between. As DNA, the CDR3 is TGTGCCAGTAGTTCTGGACTGCTAAACACCGGGGAGCTGTTTTTT. Its protein is CASSSGLLNTGELFF.

The V gene is TRBV18, the J gene TRBJ2-3, with 8 bases matching TRBD1. This CDR3 is built from 15 residues. Germline V gene lookup returns CDR1 KGHSH and CDR2 LQKENI. V was clipped by 3 bases and J by 5 bases; unmatched bases: 7. CDR3 in DNA: TGTGCCAGCTCACCTGGGACAGGCGGTGTAGATACGCAGTATTTT. It encodes CASSPGTGGVDTQYF.

The chain couples TRBV4-1 to TRBJ2-1; D could derive from TRBD1 or TRBD2 (5 bases each). V lost 4 bases and J lost 9, with 7 bases in between. Per germline, CDR1 MGHRA and CDR2 YSYEKL. The CDR3 consists of 11 residues. DNA for the CDR3: TGCGCCAGCAGCCGGGGGAGTGAGCAGTTCTTC. Translating gives CASSRGSEQFF.

This clone was found once. The CDR3 DNA reads TGCGCCAGCGTACGGGACCCGCGGGTGGATGAGCAGTTCTTC. The encoded protein is CASVRDPRVDEQFF. V gene TRBV5-1 combines with J gene TRBJ2-1; D possibly uses TRBD1 or TRBD2 (5 bases each). The CDR3 totals 14 residues. Germline CDR1 reads SGHRS; CDR2 reads YFSETQ. V was pared by 7 bases and J by 8 bases, with 19 bases between. Supplemented by reference TRBV5-1 and TRBJ2-1, the full variable domain reads KAGVTQTPRYLIKTRGQQVTLSCSPISGHRSVSWYQQTPGQGLQFLFEYFSETQRNKGNFPGRFSGRQFSNSRSEMNVSTLELGDSALYLCASVRDPRVDEQFFGPGTRLTVL.

The chain couples TRBV12-3 or TRBV12-4 to TRBJ2-5; D remains unclear. This CDR3 is 12 amino acids long. Trimming stripped 5 bases from V and 1 base from J, with 5 bases between. CDR3 nucleotide sequence: TGTGCCAGCAGTCTCAGCCAAGAGACCCAGTACTTC. This codes for CASSLSQETQYF.

The chain is built from TRBV7-6 and TRBJ2-7; D may correspond to TRBD1 or TRBD2 (5 bases each). Germline CDR1 reads SGHVS; CDR2 reads FNYEAQ. V gave up 5 bases and J gave up 2 bases, with 13 bases separating them. The CDR3 has 14 residues. CDR3 nucleotide sequence: TGTGCCAGCAGCCAAGGGACCAGTACCTACGAGCAGTACTTC. As protein: CASSQGTSTYEQYF.

The chain links TRBV5-1 to TRBJ1-4; D is uncertain. CDR1 and CDR2 from the germline V gene are SGHRS and YFSETQ. V gave up 4 bases and J gave up 0 bases, with 7 bases separating them. The CDR3 consists of 14 residues. CDR3 sequence: CASSPLATNEKLFF. The CDR3 nucleotides read TGCGCCAGCAGCCCCCTGGCAACTAATGAAAAACTGTTTTTT.

V is TRBV7-9 and J is TRBJ1-1; 7 nucleotides align to TRBD1. The trim removed 1 base at V and 1 base at J, leaving 3 bases unmatched. Germline V gene sequence: CDR1 SEHNR, CDR2 FQNEAQ (reference sequence). The CDR3 consists of 15 residues. The CDR3 DNA reads TGTGCCAGCAGCTTAGGGACAGGCGAGAACACTGAAGCTTTCTTT. It translates to CASSLGTGENTEAFF.

This clone was counted a few times. The genes are TRBV24-1 and TRBJ2-2; D unclear. CDR3 length equals 13 residues. CDR1 and CDR2 (germline): KGHDR, SFDVKD. V shed 5 bases and J shed 4 bases, with 7 bases lying between them. CDR3 in amino acids: CATSVSGTGELFF. The CDR3 DNA reads as TGTGCCACCAGTGTTAGTGGCACCGGGGAGCTGTTTTTT.